The 7 T cell receptor beta chains reported below all come from one sample, sequenced in a study of human T cells and chemical hapten exposure. The sample's time point: patch test 1, 2 weeks after DPC sensitization. The treatment here: therapeutic diphenylcyclopropenone sensitization with weekly scalp DPC. One entry per CDR3 protein results from TCRdb running MiXCR on the RACE reads. The sample lists tens of thousands of distinct CDR3 sequences; roughly 10% were seen once. Sequenced here: whole blood, sampled in connection with sensitization to the hapten diphenylcyclopropenone (DPC). Source of these receptors: a man aged 40-50 years with alopecia areata. Some clones in this sample may be carry-over from other donors' samples.

Many counts were recorded for this clonotype. One junction end does not reproduce the germline sequence, and a read error may be involved. V gene TRBV7-7 combines with J gene TRBJ2-3; no clear D gene. CDR3 size: 13 residues. CDR1 and CDR2 from the germline V gene are SSHAT and FNYEAQ (reference sequence). The CDR3 loop is CASSLDPGDTQYF. CDR3 DNA: TGTGCTAGCAGCCTAGATCCCGGGGATACGCAGTATTTT. The full variable domain, completed using reference TRBV7-7 and TRBJ2-3, is GAGVSQSPRYKVTKRGQDVTLRCDPISSHATLYWYQQALGQGPEFLTYFNYEAQPDKSGLPSDRFSAERPEGSISTLTIQRTEQRDSAMYRCASSLDPGDTQYFGPGTRLTVL.

The chain combines TRBV28 with TRBJ2-7; D gene uncertain. Germline CDR1 and CDR2: MDHEN and SYDVKM. With 6 bases removed from V and 4 bases from J, the gap between germline ends came to 7 bases. The length of the CDR3 is 11 residues. The CDR3 nucleotides read TGTGCCAGCAGGTCGCAGTACGAGCAGTACTTC. Translation gives CASRSQYEQYF.

This clonotype was picked up a small number of times. This sequence joins TRBV7-3 and TRBJ2-7; unclear D gene. From germline, CDR1 is SGHTA and CDR2 FQGTGA. V was shortened by 5 bases and J by 4 bases, with 12 bases between the two germline ends. This CDR3 spans 13 amino acids. Here the CDR3 DNA reads TGTGCCAGCAGCCTAGGGTTGTATTACGAGCAGTACTTC. Its protein is CASSLGLYYEQYF.

This chain joins TRBV7-8 and TRBJ2-7, with 9 bases fitting TRBD2. Per the germline V gene, CDR1 is SGHVS and CDR2 is FQNEAQ. The CDR3 has 17 amino acids. Germline trimming cut 2 bases from V and 5 bases from J; bases unmatched to any gene: 13. The CDR3 sequence: CASSLLGRPSGTHEQYV. The CDR3 bases are TGTGCCAGCAGCTTACTGGGCAGGCCTAGCGGGACACACGAGCAGTACGTC.

This clonotype was detected only a few times. The CDR3 sequence is CASSDLSGRYNNEQFF. The CDR3 nucleotides are TGTGCCAGCAGTGATCTAAGCGGGAGGTATAACAATGAGCAGTTCTTC. The gene calls are TRBV6-2 or TRBV6-3 and TRBJ2-1, with 9 bases lining up with TRBD2. Germline V gene data show CDR1 as MNHEY and CDR2 as SVGEGT. The CDR3 covers 16 residues. V trimming: 5 bases; J trimming: 5 bases; junction bases outside the gene matches: 10.

This clonotype was recorded a few times. The J gene is TRBJ2-5, the V gene TRBV5-4, with D hard to call. The CDR3 sequence is 14 residues long. Germline V gene data show CDR1 as SGHNT and CDR2 as YYREEE (reference sequence). V lost 4 bases and J lost 2, with 12 bases in between. The CDR3 DNA is TGTGCCAGCAGCGCCACCGGGCCGCAAGAGACCCAGTACTTC. Translated: CASSATGPQETQYF. Full variable domain (rest looked up from reference TRBV5-4 and TRBJ2-5): ETGVTQSPTHLIKTRGQQVTLRCSSQSGHNTVSWYQQALGQGPQFIFQYYREEENGRGNFPPRFSGLQFPNYSSELNVNALELDDSALYLCASSATGPQETQYFGPGTRLLVL.

This clonotype was seen at least ten times. The chain has TRBV12-3 or TRBV12-4 and TRBJ1-4, with D uncertain. This CDR3 has 14 amino acids. Trimming left V 7 bases short and J 8 bases short, with 17 bases between. The CDR3 DNA sequence: TGTGCCAGCAACCTACACAGCTTGGGGGAAAAACTGTTTTTT. Protein sequence: CASNLHSLGEKLFF.